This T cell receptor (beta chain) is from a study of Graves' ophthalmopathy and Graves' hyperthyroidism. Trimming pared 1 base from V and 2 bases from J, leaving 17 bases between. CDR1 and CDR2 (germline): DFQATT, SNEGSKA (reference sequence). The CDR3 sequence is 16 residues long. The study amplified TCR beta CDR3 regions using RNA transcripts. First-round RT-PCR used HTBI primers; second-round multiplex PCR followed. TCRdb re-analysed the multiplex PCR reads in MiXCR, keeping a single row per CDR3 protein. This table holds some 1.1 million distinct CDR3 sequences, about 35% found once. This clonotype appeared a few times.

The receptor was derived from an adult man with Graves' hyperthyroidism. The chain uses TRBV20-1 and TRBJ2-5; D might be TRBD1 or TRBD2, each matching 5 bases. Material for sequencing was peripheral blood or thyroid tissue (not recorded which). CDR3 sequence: CSARAGTVERQETQYF. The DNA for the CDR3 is TGCAGTGCTAGAGCAGGGACGGTAGAGCGACAAGAGACCCAGTACTTC.